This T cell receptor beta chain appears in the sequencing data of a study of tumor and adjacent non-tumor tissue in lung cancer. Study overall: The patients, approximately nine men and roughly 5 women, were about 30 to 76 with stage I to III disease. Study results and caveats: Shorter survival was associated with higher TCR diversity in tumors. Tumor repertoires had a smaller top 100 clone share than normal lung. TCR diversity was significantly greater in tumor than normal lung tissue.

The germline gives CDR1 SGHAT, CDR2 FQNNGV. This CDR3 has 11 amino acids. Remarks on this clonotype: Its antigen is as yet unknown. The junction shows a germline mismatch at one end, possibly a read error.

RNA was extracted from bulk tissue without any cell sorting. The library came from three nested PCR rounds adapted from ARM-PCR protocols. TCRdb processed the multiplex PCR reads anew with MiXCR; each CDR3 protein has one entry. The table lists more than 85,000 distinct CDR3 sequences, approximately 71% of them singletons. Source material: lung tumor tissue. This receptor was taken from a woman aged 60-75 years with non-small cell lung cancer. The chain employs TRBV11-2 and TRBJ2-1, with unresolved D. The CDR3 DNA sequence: TGTGCCAGTAACTCCCAGAATGAGCAATTCTTC. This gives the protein CASNSQNEQFF.